The source of this TCR beta chain is a study of PD-L1 blockade in urothelial cancer. Study-wide background: Earlier, patients had received 0 to 3 chemotherapy regimens.

Between the trimmed V and J ends, which lost 5 bases and 1 base, there was a span of 15 bases. Germline-derived CDR1 and CDR2 are SGHRS and YFSETQ. The CDR3 consists of 15 residues. Using immunoSEQ multiplex PCR, the repertoire was profiled, and TCRdb retains in-frame clones only, with some absent. The data contain roughly 20,000 clones, about 90% of them singletons. As for this clone: Its antigen is unidentified.

The study's findings and limits: When pretreatment blood TCR clonality was below the median, it predicted better survival. In blood at 3 weeks, tumor-associated clones expanded more among patients with durable benefit.

The J gene is TRBJ1-1, the V gene TRBV5-1; D uncertain. The specimen comprised PBMCs, sampled around atezolizumab (anti-PD-L1) treatment. The clonotype comes from a woman aged 60 to 75 with urothelial cancer. CDR3 amino acids: CASSKTSGPNTEAFF. CDR3 nucleotides: TGCGCCAGCAGTAAAACTAGTGGACCGAACACTGAAGCTTTCTTT.